This T cell receptor beta chain originates from a study of cytotoxic CD8 clonotypes in ibrutinib-treated CLL. For the study at large: On average, over 90,000 productive rearrangements and around 260,000 productive templates per sample. Study-level points and caveats: Baseline levels of clonality went above those of age-matched healthy donors and moved with circulating CD8+ T-cell counts. Treatment saw public clonotypes, which were uncommon, either contract or stay stable. Sampling times, which were not matched between the groups, differed between sustained-remission patients and progressing patients.

The V end was cut by 0 bases, the J end by 0 bases, with 6 bases between. Germline-derived CDR1 and CDR2 are MNHNY and SVGAGI (reference sequence). This CDR3 contains 15 residues. Remarks on this clone: Its antigen is as yet unknown.

Repertoires were generated with immunoSEQ multiplex PCR, while TCRdb's copy carries only in-frame clones and drops some. The sample has roughly 23,000 clones, roughly 75% seen once; the top ten hold 6.5% to 8%. Sequenced here: PBMCs, sampled before ibrutinib treatment. The chain is built from TRBV6-6 and TRBJ1-5; unclear D gene. This TCR was recovered from a human donor with chronic lymphocytic leukemia. CDR3: CASSYSSDSNQPQHF. In DNA form, the CDR3 reads TGTGCCAGCAGTTACTCGTCAGATAGCAATCAGCCCCAGCATTTT.